This T cell receptor (beta chain) was recovered during a study of CD8+CD57+ T cells in acquired aplastic anemia. On the study more broadly: CD4+ and CD8+ cells, once sorted, gave DNA averaging approximately 3.3 ug. On average, healthy donors gave 10 million to 14 million reads for CD4+ cells. General study findings and limits: Patients and controls had in common 25 to 35 CD8+ CDR3 sequences. Controls did not differ significantly from patients in CD8+ Simpson's diversity.

The CDR3 has 13 residues. Germline V gene lookup returns CDR1 SNHLY and CDR2 FYNNEI. Trimming took off 2 bases at V and 0 bases at J, with 5 bases between the two ends. A remark on this clonotype: Its specificity is unknown.

Genomic DNA acted as the template from which TCR beta VDJ combination and CDR3 sequence profiling were carried out. TCRdb independently ran MiXCR on the reads; one entry per CDR3 protein. The table lists 200,000 to 250,000 distinct CDR3 sequences, 30% to 40% of them singletons. The rearrangement joins TRBV2 to TRBJ2-7; D gene unclear. This receptor was obtained from a human donor in good health, serving as a control. Material: sorted CD4+, CD8+, or CD8+CD57+ T cells (not recorded which) from PBMCs. CDR3 sequence: CASSEIISYEQYF. In DNA, the CDR3 is TGTGCCAGCAGTGAAATCATCTCCTACGAGCAGTACTTC.